The 12 T cell receptor beta chains below were found in one sample sequenced in a study of T cell repertoires in cytomegalovirus infection. TCRdb redid the calling of the reads with MiXCR, one entry per CDR3 protein. The sample carries hundreds of thousands of distinct CDR3 sequences, 6% to 8% recorded once. Source material: PBMCs. Every receptor here comes from a human donor in good health (CMV status not recorded). Some clones in this sample may be carry-over from other donors' samples.

Remarks on this clonotype: This may arise from a read error, as a much more abundant clone is one base away. V and J are TRBV29-1 and TRBJ2-3, with unresolved D. Germline V gene lookup returns CDR1 SQVTM and CDR2 ANQGSEA. CDR3 length: 12 residues. V was clipped by 3 bases and J by 3 bases, with 7 bases between them. The CDR3 DNA reads as TGCAGCGTTGATCCTTCTACAGATACGCAGTATTTT. Residues: CSVDPSTDTQYF.

This clonotype was detected many times. The J gene is TRBJ2-5, the V gene TRBV7-8, with 7 bases fitting TRBD1. Germline CDR1 reads SGHVS; CDR2 reads FQNEAQ. Losses at the gene ends were 5 bases for V and 4 bases for J; bases not matched to a gene: 13. The CDR3 is 16 amino acids. The CDR3 DNA reads TGTGCCAGCAGCCAGGCCTTAGGGACAGAAATAGAGACCCAGTACTTC. Its translation: CASSQALGTEIETQYF.

This clonotype came up many times. The rearrangement uses TRBV15 and TRBJ1-2; the D gene is possibly TRBD1 (5 bases). CDR1 LNHNV and CDR2 YYDKDF come from the germline V gene (reference sequence). The CDR3 has 14 amino acids. V was shortened by 2 bases and J by 8 bases, with 15 bases between the two germline ends. This CDR3 reads CATSRYGGKGGYTF. Here the CDR3 DNA reads TGTGCCACCAGCAGATATGGGGGGAAAGGAGGCTACACCTTC.

This clonotype was picked up many times. The rearrangement uses TRBV5-5 and TRBJ1-4, with D hard to call. The germline gives CDR1 SGHKS, CDR2 YYEKEE (reference sequence). The CDR3 covers 14 residues. Trimming took 0 bases from V and 6 from J, leaving 9 bases between them. The CDR3 nucleotides are TGTGCCAGCAGCTTGGGGTATCCGGATGAAAAACTGTTTTTT. Translated, it gives CASSLGYPDEKLFF. Based on the CDR3 plus reference TRBV5-5 and TRBJ1-4, the full variable domain is DAGVTQSPTHLIKTRGQQVTLRCSPISGHKSVSWYQQVLGQGPQFIFQYYEKEERGRGNFPDRFSARQFPNYSSELNVNALLLGDSALYLCASSLGYPDEKLFFGSGTQLSVL.

The chain uses TRBV30 and TRBJ1-1; D is undetermined. The CDR3 has 13 residues. Germline lookup yields CDR1 GTSNPN and CDR2 SVGIG (reference sequence). The germline V and J ends were trimmed by 4 bases and 0 bases, with 9 bases remaining between them. In nucleotides, the CDR3 is TGTGCCTGGATCGTCGGGATGAACACTGAAGCTTTCTTT. Its protein is CAWIVGMNTEAFF.

This clonotype was counted ten times or more. This sequence joins TRBV28 and TRBJ1-2; TRBD1 aligns across 9 bases. Looked up from germline, CDR1 is MDHEN and CDR2 is SYDVKM. The CDR3 consists of 16 residues. V lost 3 bases and J lost 7; bases outside the gene matches: 12. The CDR3 loop is CASSFSVPGQGSGYTF. The CDR3 nucleotides are TGTGCCAGCAGTTTCTCGGTCCCGGGACAGGGCTCTGGCTACACCTTC.

The chain is built from TRBV4-3 and TRBJ1-2; D call uncertain. CDR3 size: 17 residues. From germline, CDR1 is LGHNA and CDR2 YSLEER. V lost 0 bases and J 4 bases, leaving 18 bases between the germline ends. CDR3 DNA: TGCGCCAGCAGCCAAGATCTATACGTAGGGCCCGGCTATGGCTACACCTTC. Translated, it gives CASSQDLYVGPGYGYTF.

This clonotype was recorded at least ten times. The chain recombines TRBV4-1 with TRBJ2-2, with D perhaps TRBD1 (6 bases). V was trimmed by 7 bases and J by 0 bases, leaving 15 bases between them. The CDR3 length is 16 residues. The V gene's germline CDR1 is MGHRA and CDR2 YSYEKL. The CDR3 DNA sequence: TGCGCCAGCACCCAGGGGCCTATCACGAACACCGGGGAGCTGTTTTTT. Its translation is CASTQGPITNTGELFF.

This clonotype was found once. Possible read error: a much larger clone is one base away. The chain is built from TRBV4-2 and TRBJ2-5; no firm D call. V gave up 3 bases and J gave up 4 bases, with 12 bases separating them. This CDR3 has 14 amino acids. The germline V gene encodes CDR1 LGHNA and CDR2 YNFKEQ. The CDR3 loop is CASSHRPSGETQYF. For the CDR3, the DNA is TGTGCCAGCAGCCACCGCCCGTCGGGAGAGACCCAGTACTTC.

This clonotype was counted many times. The chain combines TRBV6-6 with TRBJ2-5; 11 bases line up with TRBD2. Unmatched junction bases numbered 4, after V lost 5 bases and J lost 2 bases. Germline values: CDR1 MNHNY, CDR2 SVGAGI (reference sequence). This CDR3 spans 15 amino acids. This CDR3 reads CASSLSGGAQETQYF. The CDR3, as DNA: TGTGCCAGCAGTCTTAGCGGGGGGGCTCAAGAGACCCAGTACTTC.

This clonotype was recorded at least ten times. The chain links TRBV6-2 or TRBV6-3 to TRBJ1-2; 7 bases fit TRBD1. The CDR3 is 14 residues long. Germline loops: CDR1 MNHEY, CDR2 SVGEGT. Germline trimming cut 5 bases from V and 4 bases from J; bases unmatched to any gene: 7. The CDR3 DNA follows: TGTGCCAGCAGTGCCGGGACAGCAGGCTATGGCTACACCTTC. Translated, it gives CASSAGTAGYGYTF.

This clonotype appeared a few times. The gene calls are TRBV9 and TRBJ2-3; 7 positions agree with TRBD2. The germline CDR1 and CDR2 sequences are SGDLS and YYNGEE. This CDR3 has 16 residues. The junction had 7 bases not matched to a gene; V was cut back by 1 base and J by 2 bases. The CDR3 sequence: CASSVNSRGNTDTQYF. CDR3 sequence (DNA): TGTGCCAGCAGCGTAAATTCGCGGGGGAACACAGATACGCAGTATTTT. Combining the CDR3 with reference TRBV9 and TRBJ2-3 gives the whole variable domain DSGVTQTPKHLITATGQRVTLRCSPRSGDLSVYWYQQSLDQGLQFLIQYYNGEERAKGNILERFSAQQFPDLHSELNLSSLELGDSALYFCASSVNSRGNTDTQYFGPGTRLTVL.